This T cell receptor (beta chain) was recovered during a study of shared clonotypes between healthy human individuals. On the study more broadly: Participating donors consisted of two women and a few men aged 18 to 49.

The material for each subset, its genomic DNA, was split evenly across several immunoSEQ plates. Here immunoSEQ multiplex PCR was the method, and the copy in TCRdb shows in-frame clones only, minus some. The repertoire holds under 1,100,000 clones, with approximately 76% as singletons. This receptor was taken from a man between 18 and 29 years old in good health. The sample comprised memory CD4+ T cells sorted from blood. Indicated subset: CD45RA-negative fraction.

CDR3 sequence (DNA): TGTGCCAGTAGGAAACGAGGGGTCCAAGAGACCCAGTACTTC. This gives the protein CASRKRGVQETQYF. This rearrangement joins TRBV19 to TRBJ2-5; D assignment may be TRBD1 or TRBD2 (5 bases each). V was clipped by 6 bases and J by 1 base, with 12 bases between them. CDR1 and CDR2 (germline): LNHDA, SQIVND (reference sequence). The CDR3 sequence is 14 residues long.